This section outlines one TCR beta chain sequence together with its context. The antigen remains undetermined. The sample originates from a study of cytomegalovirus exposure and HLA in healthy donors. The study, taken as a whole, reports: Indistinguishable V segments such as TRBV6-2 and TRBV6-3 were excluded. Analysis performed later showed TCR beta chains linked to HLA being more clonally expanded than equally common others. A reported reduction in N-insertions relative to the approximately 690-donor mean was seen in an Asian-associated ancestry cluster in a later analysis.

Amplification used 60 Vbeta primers and 13 Jbeta primers. Assay: immunoSEQ multiplex PCR; the TCRdb copy retains only in-frame clones and omits some. The profile covers roughly 100,000 clones, with roughly four fifths appearing a single time and roughly 1.5% taken by the ten largest. The V gene's germline CDR1 is SGHRS and CDR2 YFSETQ. This CDR3 contains 14 residues. Trimming cost V 0 bases and J 6 bases, with 12 bases left between them. The sequence came from a man in his fifties in good health and CMV-seronegative. This sequence joins TRBV5-1 and TRBJ1-2; perhaps TRBD1 as D (5 bases). What was sequenced was PBMCs. CDR3 in amino acids: CASSLDRRGNGYTF. The CDR3 nucleotides are TGCGCCAGCAGCTTGGACAGGAGGGGAAATGGCTACACCTTC.